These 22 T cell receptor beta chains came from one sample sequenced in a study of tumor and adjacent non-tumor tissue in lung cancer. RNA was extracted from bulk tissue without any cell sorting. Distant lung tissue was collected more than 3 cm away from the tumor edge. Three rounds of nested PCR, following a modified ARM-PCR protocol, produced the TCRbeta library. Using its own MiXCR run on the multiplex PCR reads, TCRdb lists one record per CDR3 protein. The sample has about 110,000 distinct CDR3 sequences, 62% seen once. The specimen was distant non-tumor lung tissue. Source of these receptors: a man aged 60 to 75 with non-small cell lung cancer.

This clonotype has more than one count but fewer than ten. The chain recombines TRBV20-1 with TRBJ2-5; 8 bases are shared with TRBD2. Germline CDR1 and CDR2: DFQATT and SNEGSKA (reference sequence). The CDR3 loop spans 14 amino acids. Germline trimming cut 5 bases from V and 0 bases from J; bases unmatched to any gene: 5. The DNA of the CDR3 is TGCAGTGCTCGGGCGGGGGGATACCAAGAGACCCAGTACTTC. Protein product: CSARAGGYQETQYF.

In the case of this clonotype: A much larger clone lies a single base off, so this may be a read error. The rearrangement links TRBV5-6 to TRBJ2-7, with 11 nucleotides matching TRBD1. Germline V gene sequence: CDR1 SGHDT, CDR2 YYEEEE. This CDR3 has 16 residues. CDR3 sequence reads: CTSSFSGQGALGEQYF. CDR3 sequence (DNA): TGTACCAGCAGCTTCTCTGGACAGGGGGCTTTGGGCGAGCAGTACTTC.

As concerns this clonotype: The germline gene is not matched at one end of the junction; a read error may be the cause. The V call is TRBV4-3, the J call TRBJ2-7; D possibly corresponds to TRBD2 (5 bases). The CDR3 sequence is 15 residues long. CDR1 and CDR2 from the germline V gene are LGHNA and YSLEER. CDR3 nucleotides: TGCGCCAGCCGCCAGGAGGCTCAGGTATCCTACGAGCAGTACTTC. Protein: CASRQEAQVSYEQYF.

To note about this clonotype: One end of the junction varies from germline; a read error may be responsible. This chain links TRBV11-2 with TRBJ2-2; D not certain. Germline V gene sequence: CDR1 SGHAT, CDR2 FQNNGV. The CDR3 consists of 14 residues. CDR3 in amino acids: CAGSLDRFHGELFF. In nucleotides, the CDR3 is TGTGCCGGCAGCTTAGACCGCTTTCACGGGGAGCTGTTTTTT.

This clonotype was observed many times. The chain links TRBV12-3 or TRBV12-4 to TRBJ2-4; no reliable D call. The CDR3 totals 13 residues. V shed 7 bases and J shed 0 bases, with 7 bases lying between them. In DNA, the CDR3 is TGTGCCAGCACATCAAGAGCCAAAAACATTCAGTACTTC. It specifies CASTSRAKNIQYF.

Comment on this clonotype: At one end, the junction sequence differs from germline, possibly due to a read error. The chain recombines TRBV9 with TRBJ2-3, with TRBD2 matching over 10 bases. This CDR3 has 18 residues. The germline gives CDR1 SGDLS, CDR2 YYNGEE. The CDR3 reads CASSQQVVLAGGEDTHYF. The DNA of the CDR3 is TGTGCCAGCAGCCAACAGGTTGTCTTAGCGGGAGGTGAAGATACGCACTATTTT.

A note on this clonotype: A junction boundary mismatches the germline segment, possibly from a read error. CDR3 sequence reads: CASSPRDGGRADTQYF. Written as DNA, the CDR3 is TGTGCTAGCAGTCCCCGGGACGGGGGGCGGGCAGATACGCAGTATTTT. The V call is TRBV12-3 or TRBV12-4, the J call TRBJ2-3; D is perhaps TRBD2 (7 bases). There are 16 residues in the CDR3.

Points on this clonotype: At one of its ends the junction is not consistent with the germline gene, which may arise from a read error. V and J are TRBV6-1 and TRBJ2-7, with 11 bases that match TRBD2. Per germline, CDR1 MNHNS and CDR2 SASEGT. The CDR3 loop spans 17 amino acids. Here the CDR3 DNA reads TGTGCCAGCGGTGAAGGGACTAGCGGTATTCATACCTACGAGCAGTACTTC. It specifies CASGEGTSGIHTYEQYF.

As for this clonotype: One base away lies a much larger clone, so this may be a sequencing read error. In DNA form, the CDR3 reads TGTGCCAGCAGTTACAGACAGGGGCGATTCGATGAGCAGTTCTTC. This codes for CASSYRQGRFDEQFF. The chain has TRBV6-5 and TRBJ2-1, with TRBD1 matching over 8 bases. The CDR3 is made up of 15 amino acids. Germline assignment: CDR1 MNHEY and CDR2 SVGAGI. The V segment lost 2 bases and the J segment 8 bases; nucleotides outside the gene matches: 8.

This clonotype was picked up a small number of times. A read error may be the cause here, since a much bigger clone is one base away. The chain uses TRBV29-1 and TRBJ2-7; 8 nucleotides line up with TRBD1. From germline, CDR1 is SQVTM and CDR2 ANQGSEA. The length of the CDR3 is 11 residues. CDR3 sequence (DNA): TGCAGCGGTGGGGACAGGTACGAGCGGTACTTC. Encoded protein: CSGGDRYERYF.

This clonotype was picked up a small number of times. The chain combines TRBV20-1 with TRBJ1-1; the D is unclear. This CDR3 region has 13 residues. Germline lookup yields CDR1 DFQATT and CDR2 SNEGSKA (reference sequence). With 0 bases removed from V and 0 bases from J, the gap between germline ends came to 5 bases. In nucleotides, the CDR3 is TGCAGTGCTAGAGATACGCTGAACACTGAAGCTTTCTTT. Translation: CSARDTLNTEAFF.

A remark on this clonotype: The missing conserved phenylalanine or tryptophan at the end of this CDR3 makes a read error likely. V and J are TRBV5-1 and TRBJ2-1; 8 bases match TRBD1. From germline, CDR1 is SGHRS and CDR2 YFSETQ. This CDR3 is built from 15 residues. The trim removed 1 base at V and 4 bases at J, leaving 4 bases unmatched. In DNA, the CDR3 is TGCGCCAGCAGCTTGCAAGGACAGGGTTACAATGAGCAGTTCCTC. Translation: CASSLQGQGYNEQFL.

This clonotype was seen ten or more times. DNA of the CDR3: TGTGCCAGCAGTAAACAGGGGAGTCTAATTAGCAATCAGCCCCAGCATTTT. Its translation is CASSKQGSLISNQPQHF. The chain joins TRBV6-5 to TRBJ1-5, with 7 bases identical to TRBD1. V lost 5 bases and J lost 0; bases outside the gene matches: 10. This CDR3 is built from 17 residues. Looked up from germline, CDR1 is MNHEY and CDR2 is SVGAGI.

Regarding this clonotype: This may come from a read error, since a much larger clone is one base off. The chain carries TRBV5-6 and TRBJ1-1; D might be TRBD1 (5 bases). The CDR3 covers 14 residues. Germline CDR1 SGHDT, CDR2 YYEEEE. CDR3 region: CPSSTARVGTEAFF. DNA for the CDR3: TGTCCCAGCAGCACGGCCAGGGTGGGGACTGAAGCTTTCTTT.

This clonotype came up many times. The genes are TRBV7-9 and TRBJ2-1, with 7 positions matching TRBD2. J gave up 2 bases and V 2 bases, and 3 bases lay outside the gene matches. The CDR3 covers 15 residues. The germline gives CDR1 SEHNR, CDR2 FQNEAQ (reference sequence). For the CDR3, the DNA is TGTGCCAGCAGCTTAAGCGGGAATACCTACAATGAGCAGTTCTTC. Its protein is CASSLSGNTYNEQFF.

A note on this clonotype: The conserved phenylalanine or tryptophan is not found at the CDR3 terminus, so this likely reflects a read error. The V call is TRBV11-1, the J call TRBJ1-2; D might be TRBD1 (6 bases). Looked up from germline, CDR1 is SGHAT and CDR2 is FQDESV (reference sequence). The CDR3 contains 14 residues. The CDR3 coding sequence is TGTACCAGCAGCATCCAGGGGACCGAGGATGGCTACACCCTC. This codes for CTSSIQGTEDGYTL.

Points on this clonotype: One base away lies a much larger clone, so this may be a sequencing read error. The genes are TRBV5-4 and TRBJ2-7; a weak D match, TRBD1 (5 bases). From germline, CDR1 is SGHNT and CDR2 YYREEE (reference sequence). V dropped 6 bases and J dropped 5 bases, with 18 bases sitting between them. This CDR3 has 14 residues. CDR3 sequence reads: CASMSSGAPHEQYF. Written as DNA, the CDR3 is TGTGCCAGCATGTCCAGTGGGGCCCCCCACGAGCAGTACTTC. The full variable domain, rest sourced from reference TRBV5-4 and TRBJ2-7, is ETGVTQSPTHLIKTRGQQVTLRCSSQSGHNTVSWYQQALGQGPQFIFQYYREEENGRGNFPPRFSGLQFPNYSSELNVNALELDDSALYLCASMSSGAPHEQYFGPGTRLTVT.

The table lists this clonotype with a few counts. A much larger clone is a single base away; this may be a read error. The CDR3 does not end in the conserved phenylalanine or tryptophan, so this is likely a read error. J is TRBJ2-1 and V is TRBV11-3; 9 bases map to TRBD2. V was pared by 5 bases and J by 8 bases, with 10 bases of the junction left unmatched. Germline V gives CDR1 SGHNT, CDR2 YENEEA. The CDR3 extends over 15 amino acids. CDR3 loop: CASSVRAGGQHEQFL. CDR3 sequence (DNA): TGTGCCAGCAGCGTAAGAGCGGGAGGACAGCATGAGCAGTTCCTC.

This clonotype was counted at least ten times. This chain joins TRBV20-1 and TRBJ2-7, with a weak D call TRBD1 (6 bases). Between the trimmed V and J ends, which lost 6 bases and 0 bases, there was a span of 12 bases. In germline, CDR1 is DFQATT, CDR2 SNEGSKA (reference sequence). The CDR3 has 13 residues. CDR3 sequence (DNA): TGCAGTGCCCTGGACAGTAGCTCCTACGAGCAGTACTTC. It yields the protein CSALDSSSYEQYF.

This chain's CDR3 is CAIRVGGYNEQFF. The CDR3 nucleotides read TGTGCCATCAGAGTTGGGGGTTACAATGAGCAGTTCTTC. J is TRBJ2-1 and V is TRBV10-3; perhaps D is TRBD1 or TRBD2 (5 bases each). Deletions cut 6 bases from V and 4 bases from J, with 10 bases between. The CDR3 consists of 13 residues. Germline loops: CDR1 ENHRY, CDR2 SYGVKD.

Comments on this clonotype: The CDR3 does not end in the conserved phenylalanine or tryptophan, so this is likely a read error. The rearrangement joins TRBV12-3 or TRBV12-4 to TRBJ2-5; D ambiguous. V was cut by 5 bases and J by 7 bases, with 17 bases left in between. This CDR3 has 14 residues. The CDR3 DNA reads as TGTGCCAGCAGTCCGCTGGATAGCTTGGGGACCCAGTACCTC. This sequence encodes CASSPLDSLGTQYL.

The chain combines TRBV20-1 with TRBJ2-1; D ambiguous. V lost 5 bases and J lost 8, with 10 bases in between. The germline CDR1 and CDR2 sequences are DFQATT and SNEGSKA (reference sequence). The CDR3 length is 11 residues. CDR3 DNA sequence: TGCAGTGCTTCAGTAAATTATGAGCAGTTCTTC. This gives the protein CSASVNYEQFF.